Here is one TCR beta chain with its context. Its antigen is as yet unknown. These data come from a study of cytomegalovirus exposure and HLA in healthy donors. Study background: Unique TCRs numbering around 85 million, obtained from HLA-typed donors, made up an early data release. General observations from the study: A later analysis linked a missense variant in DCLRE1C to the trimming of TCR beta V and J genes. The majority of CMV-associated TCR beta chains were reported as apparently HLA-restricted in a later analysis.

The CDR3 length is 12 residues. The germline V gene encodes CDR1 MNHEY and CDR2 SVGAGI. Trimming took 10 bases from V and 4 from J, leaving 8 bases between them. PCR employed 60 Vbeta and 13 Jbeta primers. TCRdb's table, derived via immunoSEQ multiplex PCR, lists solely in-frame clones and lacks some. The data show about 190,000 clones, with more than 70% seen just once and more than 4% held by the top ten. The sample taken for sequencing was PBMCs. This clonotype originated in a man aged 25-45 years in good health and CMV-seropositive. The chain employs TRBV6-5 and TRBJ2-6, with D unresolved. The CDR3 loop reads CATGGGANVLTF. DNA for the CDR3: TGTGCCACCGGCGGAGGGGCCAACGTCCTGACTTTC.